This entry describes one T cell receptor (beta chain). As yet, its antigen is unknown. This CDR3 has 13 residues. Trimming cost V 8 bases and J 6 bases, with 16 bases left between them. This sample was included in a study of T cell responses to AZD1222 COVID-19 vaccine. Broader study findings: Only a handful of AZD1222 recipients, more than 5 in all, had baseline seropositivity.

Assay used: immunoSEQ multiplex PCR; TCRdb lists only in-frame clones, some missing. Here the sample spans just over 90,000 clones, 75% to 90% being singletons. This clonotype was obtained from an adult who received the AZD1222 COVID-19 vaccine. The chain carries TRBV12-3 or TRBV12-4 and TRBJ1-1; tentatively, D is TRBD1 (5 bases). Material: peripheral blood, obtained 28 days after the second AZD1222 dose. The CDR3 sequence: CASLNMGPSEAFF. The CDR3 DNA sequence: TGTGCCAGCCTGAATATGGGACCGTCTGAAGCTTTCTTT.